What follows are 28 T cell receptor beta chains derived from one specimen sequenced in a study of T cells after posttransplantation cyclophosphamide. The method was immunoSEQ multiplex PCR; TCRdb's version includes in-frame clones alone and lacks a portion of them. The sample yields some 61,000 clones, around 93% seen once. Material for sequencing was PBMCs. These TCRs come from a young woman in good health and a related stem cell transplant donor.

As DNA, the CDR3 is TGTGCCAGCAGCCCCCTGGGGACAGGGAACTATGGCTACACCTTC. Protein: CASSPLGTGNYGYTF. The rearrangement joins TRBV28 to TRBJ1-2; the match to TRBD1 covers 9 bases. This CDR3 has 15 amino acids. Germline lookup yields CDR1 MDHEN and CDR2 SYDVKM. J gave up 2 bases and V 6 bases, and 7 bases lay outside the gene matches.

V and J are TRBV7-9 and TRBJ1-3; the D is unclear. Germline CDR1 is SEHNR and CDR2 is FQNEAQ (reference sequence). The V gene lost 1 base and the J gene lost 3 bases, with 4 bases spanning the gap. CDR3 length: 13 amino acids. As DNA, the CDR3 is TGTGCCAGCAGCTTAGGAAATGGAAACACCATATATTTT. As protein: CASSLGNGNTIYF.

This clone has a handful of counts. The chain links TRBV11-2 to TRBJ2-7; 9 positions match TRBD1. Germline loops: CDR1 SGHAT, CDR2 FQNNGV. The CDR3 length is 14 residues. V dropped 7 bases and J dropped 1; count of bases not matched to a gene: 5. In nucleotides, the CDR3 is TGTGCCAGCAAGGGACAGGGATCTTCCTACGAGCAGTACTTC. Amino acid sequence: CASKGQGSSYEQYF.

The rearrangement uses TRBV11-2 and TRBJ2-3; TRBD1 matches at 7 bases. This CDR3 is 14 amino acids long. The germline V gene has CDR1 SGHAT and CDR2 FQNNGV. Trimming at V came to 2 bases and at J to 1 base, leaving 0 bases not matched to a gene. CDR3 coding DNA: TGTGCCAGCAGCTTAACAGGGGGCACAGATACGCAGTATTTT. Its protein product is CASSLTGGTDTQYF. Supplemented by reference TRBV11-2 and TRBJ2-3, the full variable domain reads EAGVAQSPRYKIIEKRQSVAFWCNPISGHATLYWYQQILGQGPKLLIQFQNNGVVDDSQLPKDRFSAERLKGVDSTLKIQPAKLEDSAVYLCASSLTGGTDTQYFGPGTRLTVL.

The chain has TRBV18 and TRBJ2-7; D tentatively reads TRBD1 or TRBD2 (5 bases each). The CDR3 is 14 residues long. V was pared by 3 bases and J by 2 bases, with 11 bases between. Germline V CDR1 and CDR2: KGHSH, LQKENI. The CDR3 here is CASSPGTEAYEQYF. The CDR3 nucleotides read TGTGCCAGCTCACCCGGGACGGAAGCCTACGAGCAGTACTTC.

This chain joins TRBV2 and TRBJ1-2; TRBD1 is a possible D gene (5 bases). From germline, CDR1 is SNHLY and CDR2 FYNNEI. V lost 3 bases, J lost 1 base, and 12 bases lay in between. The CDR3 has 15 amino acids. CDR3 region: CASSDDGGGNYGYTF. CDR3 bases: TGTGCCAGCAGTGATGATGGGGGGGGTAACTATGGCTACACCTTC.

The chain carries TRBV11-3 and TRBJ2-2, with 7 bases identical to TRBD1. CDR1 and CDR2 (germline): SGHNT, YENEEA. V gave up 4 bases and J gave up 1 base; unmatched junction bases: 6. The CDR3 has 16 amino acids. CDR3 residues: CASSYTGTENTGELFF. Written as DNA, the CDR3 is TGTGCCAGCAGCTACACCGGGACAGAGAACACCGGGGAGCTGTTTTTT.

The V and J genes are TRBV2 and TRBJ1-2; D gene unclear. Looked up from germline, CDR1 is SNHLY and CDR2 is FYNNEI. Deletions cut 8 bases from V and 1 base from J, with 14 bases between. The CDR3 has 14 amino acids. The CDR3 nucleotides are TGTGCCAGCCCCCCATCCCGGGGTAACTATGGCTACACCTTC. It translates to CASPPSRGNYGYTF.

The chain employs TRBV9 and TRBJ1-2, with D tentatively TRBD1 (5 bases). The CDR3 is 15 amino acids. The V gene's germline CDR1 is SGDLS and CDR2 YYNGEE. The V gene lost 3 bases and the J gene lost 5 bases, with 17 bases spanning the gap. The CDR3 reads CASSAPTGTTYGYTF. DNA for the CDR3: TGTGCCAGCAGCGCACCCACCGGGACTACGTATGGCTACACCTTC.

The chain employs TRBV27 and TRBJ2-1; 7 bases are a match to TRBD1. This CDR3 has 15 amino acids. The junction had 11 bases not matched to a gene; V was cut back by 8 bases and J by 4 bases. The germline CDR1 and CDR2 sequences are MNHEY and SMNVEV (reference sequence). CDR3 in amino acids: CASFPETGLYNEQFF. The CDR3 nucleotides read TGTGCCAGCTTTCCGGAGACAGGGCTTTACAATGAGCAGTTCTTC.

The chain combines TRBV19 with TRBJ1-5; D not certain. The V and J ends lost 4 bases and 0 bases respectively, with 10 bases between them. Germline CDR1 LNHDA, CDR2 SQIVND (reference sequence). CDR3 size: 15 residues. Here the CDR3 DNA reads TGTGCCAGTAGTACGATTACCTATAGCAATCAGCCCCAGCATTTT. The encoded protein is CASSTITYSNQPQHF.

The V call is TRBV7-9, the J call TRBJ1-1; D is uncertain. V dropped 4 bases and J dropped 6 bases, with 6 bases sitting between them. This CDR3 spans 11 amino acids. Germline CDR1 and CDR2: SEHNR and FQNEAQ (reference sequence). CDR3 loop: CASSSRSEAFF. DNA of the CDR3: TGTGCCAGCAGCTCGAGATCTGAAGCTTTCTTT.

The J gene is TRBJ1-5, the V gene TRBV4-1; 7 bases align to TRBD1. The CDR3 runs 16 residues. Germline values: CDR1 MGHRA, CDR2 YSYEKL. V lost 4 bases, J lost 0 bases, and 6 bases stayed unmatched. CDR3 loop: CASSPRTGYSNQPQHF. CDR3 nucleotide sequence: TGCGCCAGCAGCCCTCGGACAGGTTATAGCAATCAGCCCCAGCATTTT.

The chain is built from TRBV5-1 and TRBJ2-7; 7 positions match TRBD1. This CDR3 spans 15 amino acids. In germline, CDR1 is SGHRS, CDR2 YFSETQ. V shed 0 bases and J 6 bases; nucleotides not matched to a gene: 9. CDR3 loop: CASSLEGAEGSEQYF. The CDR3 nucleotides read TGCGCCAGCAGCTTGGAGGGGGCGGAAGGGTCCGAGCAGTACTTC.

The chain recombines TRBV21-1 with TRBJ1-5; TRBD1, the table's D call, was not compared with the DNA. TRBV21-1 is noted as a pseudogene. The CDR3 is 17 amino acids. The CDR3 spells CASQTGHQASCNQPQHF. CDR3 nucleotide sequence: TGTGCCAGCCAAACAGGACACCAAGCTAGTTGCAATCAGCCCCAGCATTTT.

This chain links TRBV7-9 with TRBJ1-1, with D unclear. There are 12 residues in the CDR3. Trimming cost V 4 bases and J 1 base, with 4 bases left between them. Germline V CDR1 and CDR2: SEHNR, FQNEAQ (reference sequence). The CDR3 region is CASSYPNTEAFF. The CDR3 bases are TGTGCCAGCAGCTACCCGAACACTGAAGCTTTCTTT.

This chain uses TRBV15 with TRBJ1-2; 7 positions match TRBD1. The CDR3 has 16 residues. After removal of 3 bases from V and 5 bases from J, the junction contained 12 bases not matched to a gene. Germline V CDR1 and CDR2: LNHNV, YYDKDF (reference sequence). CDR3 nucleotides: TGTGCCACCAGCAGTGGACAGGCCAACTGGAGGTATGGCTACACCTTC. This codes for CATSSGQANWRYGYTF.

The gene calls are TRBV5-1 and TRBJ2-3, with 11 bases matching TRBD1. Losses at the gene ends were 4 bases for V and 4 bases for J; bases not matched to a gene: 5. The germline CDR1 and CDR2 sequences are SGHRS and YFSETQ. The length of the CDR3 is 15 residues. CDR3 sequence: CASSNRDRGADTQYF. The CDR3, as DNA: TGCGCCAGCAGCAACCGGGACAGGGGGGCAGATACGCAGTATTTT.

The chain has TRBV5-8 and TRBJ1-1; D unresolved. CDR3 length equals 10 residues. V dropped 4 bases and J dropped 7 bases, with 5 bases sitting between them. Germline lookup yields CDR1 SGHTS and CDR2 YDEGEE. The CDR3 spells CASSRFEAFF. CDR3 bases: TGTGCCAGCAGCCGATTTGAAGCTTTCTTT.

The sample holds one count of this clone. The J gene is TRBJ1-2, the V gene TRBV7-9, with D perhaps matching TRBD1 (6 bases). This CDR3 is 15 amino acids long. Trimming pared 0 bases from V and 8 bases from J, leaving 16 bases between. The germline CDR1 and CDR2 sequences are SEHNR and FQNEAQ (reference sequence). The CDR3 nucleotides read TGTGCCAGCAGCTTAGCGGCTACAGGGTCTCGAGGCTACACCTTC. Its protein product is CASSLAATGSRGYTF.

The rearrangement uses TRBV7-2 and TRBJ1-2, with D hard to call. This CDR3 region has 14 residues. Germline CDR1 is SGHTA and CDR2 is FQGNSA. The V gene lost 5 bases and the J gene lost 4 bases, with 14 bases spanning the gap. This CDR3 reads CASSRQRESYGYTF. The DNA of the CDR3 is TGTGCCAGCAGCAGACAAAGGGAGAGCTATGGCTACACCTTC.

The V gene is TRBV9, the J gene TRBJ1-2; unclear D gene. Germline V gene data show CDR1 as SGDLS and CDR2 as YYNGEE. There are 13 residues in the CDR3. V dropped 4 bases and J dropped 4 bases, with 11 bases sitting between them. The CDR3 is CASSPRGGYGYTF. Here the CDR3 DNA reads TGTGCCAGCAGCCCAAGAGGAGGCTATGGCTACACCTTC.

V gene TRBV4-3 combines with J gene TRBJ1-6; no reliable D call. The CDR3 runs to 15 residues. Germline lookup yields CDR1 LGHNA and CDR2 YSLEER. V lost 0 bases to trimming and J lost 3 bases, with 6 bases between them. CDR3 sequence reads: CASSQDTGYNSPLHF. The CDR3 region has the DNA TGCGCCAGCAGCCAAGATACCGGCTATAATTCACCCCTCCACTTT.

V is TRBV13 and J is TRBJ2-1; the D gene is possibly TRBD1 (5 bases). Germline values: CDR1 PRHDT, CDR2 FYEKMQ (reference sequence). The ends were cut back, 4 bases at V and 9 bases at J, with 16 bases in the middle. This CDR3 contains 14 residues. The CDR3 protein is CASSYAQGYGEQFF. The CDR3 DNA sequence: TGTGCCAGCAGCTACGCCCAGGGATACGGTGAGCAGTTCTTC.

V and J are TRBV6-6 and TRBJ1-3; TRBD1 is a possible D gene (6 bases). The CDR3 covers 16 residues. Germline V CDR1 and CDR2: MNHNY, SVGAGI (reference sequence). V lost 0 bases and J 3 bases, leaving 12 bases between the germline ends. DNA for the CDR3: TGTGCCAGCAGTTACTCGATGGGGGCAATTGGAAACACCATATATTTT. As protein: CASSYSMGAIGNTIYF.

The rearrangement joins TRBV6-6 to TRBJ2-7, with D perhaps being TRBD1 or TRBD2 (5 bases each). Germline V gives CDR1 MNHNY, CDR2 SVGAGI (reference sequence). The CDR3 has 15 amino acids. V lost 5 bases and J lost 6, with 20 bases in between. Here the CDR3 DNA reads TGTGCCAGCAGTCACCTTGTGGGACGAAGAGTCGAGCAGTACTTC. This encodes CASSHLVGRRVEQYF.

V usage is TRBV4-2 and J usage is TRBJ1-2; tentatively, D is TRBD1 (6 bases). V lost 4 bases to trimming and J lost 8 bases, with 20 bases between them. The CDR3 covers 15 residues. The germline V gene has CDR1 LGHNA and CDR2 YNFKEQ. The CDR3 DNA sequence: TGTGCCAGCAGCCCCAGGGGCCCGGACCCTCGGGGCTACACCTTC. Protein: CASSPRGPDPRGYTF.

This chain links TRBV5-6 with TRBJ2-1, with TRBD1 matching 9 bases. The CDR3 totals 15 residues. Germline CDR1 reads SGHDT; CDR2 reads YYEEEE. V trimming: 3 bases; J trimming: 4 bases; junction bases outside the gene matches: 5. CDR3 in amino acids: CASSWGQGRYNEQFF. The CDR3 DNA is TGTGCCAGCAGCTGGGGACAGGGAAGATACAATGAGCAGTTCTTC.